These 32 T cell receptor beta chains were all obtained from the same sample, sequenced in a study of neoadjuvant nivolumab and ipilimumab in lung cancer. Here immunoSEQ multiplex PCR was the method, and the copy in TCRdb shows in-frame clones only, minus some. This sample has 6,400 or so clones, with less than 70% found just once. Sequencing used tumor tissue, obtained after neoadjuvant nivolumab, alone or with ipilimumab, at or shortly before surgery. These receptor sequences come from an adult with non-small cell lung cancer.

This clone was counted between two and nine times. V and J are TRBV19 and TRBJ2-7; no reliable D call. This CDR3 has 13 amino acids. The germline gives CDR1 LNHDA, CDR2 SQIVND (reference sequence). The V end was cut by 6 bases, the J end by 6 bases, with 15 bases between. This CDR3 reads CASRQGPFSEQYF. The DNA for the CDR3 is TGTGCCAGTAGACAAGGGCCCTTCTCCGAGCAGTACTTC.

The CDR3 DNA reads TGCGCCAGCAGTTCGGGACAGACCTTCCAAGAGACCCAGTACTTC. It codes for CASSSGQTFQETQYF. This chain uses TRBV5-1 with TRBJ2-5; 7 positions agree with TRBD1. CDR1 is SGHRS, CDR2 YFSETQ, per germline. J lost 1 base, V lost 5 bases, and 8 bases had no gene match. This CDR3 has 15 amino acids.

The CDR3 spells CASRPQGGSNQPQHF. The CDR3 DNA follows: TGCGCCAGCAGACCTCAGGGGGGAAGCAATCAGCCCCAGCATTTT. This chain joins TRBV5-1 and TRBJ1-5, with TRBD1 identical over 7 bases. This CDR3 region has 15 residues. V gave up 5 bases and J gave up 1 base; unmatched junction bases: 6. Germline V gene sequence: CDR1 SGHRS, CDR2 YFSETQ.

This chain connects TRBV30 to TRBJ2-2; TRBD1 agrees at 9 bases. Losses at the gene ends were 2 bases for V and 7 bases for J; bases not matched to a gene: 8. The CDR3 has 15 residues. In germline, CDR1 is GTSNPN, CDR2 SVGIG (reference sequence). The DNA of the CDR3 is TGTGCCTGGAGTTCCAACAGGGGGCAAAGCGGGGAGCTGTTTTTT. The encoded protein is CAWSSNRGQSGELFF.

The chain employs TRBV6-1 and TRBJ1-1, with TRBD1 as a possible D gene (5 bases). Trimming took off 4 bases at V and 4 bases at J, with 16 bases between the two ends. There are 15 residues in the CDR3. Germline CDR1 is MNHNS and CDR2 is SASEGT. The CDR3 loop is CASSGRVGTVTEAFF. DNA for the CDR3: TGTGCCAGCAGTGGGAGGGTAGGGACGGTCACTGAAGCTTTCTTT.

In nucleotides, the CDR3 is TGTGCCAGCAAACTAGCCTATGAGCAGTTCTTC. Encoded protein: CASKLAYEQFF. The chain links TRBV27 to TRBJ2-1; possibly TRBD2 for D (6 bases). The CDR3 consists of 11 residues. V was pared by 7 bases and J by 8 bases, with 9 bases between. The germline V gene has CDR1 MNHEY and CDR2 SMNVEV (reference sequence).

This sequence joins TRBV7-2 and TRBJ1-2; D might be TRBD1 (6 bases). Germline V gene sequence: CDR1 SGHTA, CDR2 FQGNSA. The CDR3 is made up of 15 amino acids. V lost 3 bases, J lost 1 base, and 12 bases lay in between. CDR3 loop: CASSFPGTNNYGYTF. In nucleotides, the CDR3 is TGTGCCAGCAGCTTTCCCGGGACAAATAACTATGGCTACACCTTC.

This rearrangement joins TRBV28 to TRBJ1-2, with D possibly matching TRBD1 (5 bases). The CDR3 has 13 amino acids. The germline CDR1 and CDR2 sequences are MDHEN and SYDVKM. Trimming stripped 3 bases from V and 4 bases from J, with 9 bases between. CDR3 sequence: CASSFGAGYGYTF. For the CDR3, the DNA is TGTGCCAGCAGTTTCGGGGCGGGCTATGGCTACACCTTC.

The chain uses TRBV5-6 and TRBJ2-3, with D perhaps assigned TRBD1 or TRBD2 (6 bases each). The germline V gene encodes CDR1 SGHDT and CDR2 YYEEEE. The CDR3 is 11 amino acids. V shed 3 bases and J shed 10 bases, with 9 bases lying between them. The CDR3 region has the DNA TGTGCCAGCAGCTCGGGGGCTTCGCAGTATTTT. Its translation is CASSSGASQYF.

Relative to its sample, this clone is medium-sized (0.01 to 0.1%). The chain joins TRBV5-1 to TRBJ1-5; D ambiguous. The V gene lost 0 bases and the J gene lost 0 bases, with 10 bases spanning the gap. The CDR3 loop spans 16 amino acids. The germline V gene encodes CDR1 SGHRS and CDR2 YFSETQ. CDR3 sequence: CASSLGGAYSNQPQHF. In DNA form, the CDR3 reads TGCGCCAGCAGCTTGGGAGGAGCGTATAGCAATCAGCCCCAGCATTTT.

V usage is TRBV25-1 and J usage is TRBJ2-2; D might be TRBD2 (5 bases). The CDR3 sequence is 16 residues long. Trimming removed 2 bases from V and 1 base from J, with 11 bases in between. CDR1 MGHDK and CDR2 SYGVNS come from the germline V gene. The CDR3 spells CASSEGGGLNTGELFF. Here the CDR3 DNA reads TGTGCCAGCAGTGAAGGTGGCGGGCTGAACACCGGGGAGCTGTTTTTT.

The J gene is TRBJ1-4, the V gene TRBV19; D may be TRBD1 (5 bases). The CDR3 contains 15 residues. The V gene lost 7 bases and the J gene lost 7 bases, with 19 bases spanning the gap. Germline CDR1 is LNHDA and CDR2 is SQIVND (reference sequence). The CDR3 reads CASTPWGSESEKLFF. In nucleotides, the CDR3 is TGTGCCAGTACCCCCTGGGGGTCGGAGTCTGAAAAACTGTTTTTT.

This chain links TRBV5-1 with TRBJ2-7; D call uncertain. Trimming cost V 0 bases and J 5 bases, with 18 bases left between them. CDR3 length: 16 amino acids. CDR1 SGHRS and CDR2 YFSETQ come from the germline V gene. CDR3: CASSLALGAYGNEQYF. CDR3 nucleotide sequence: TGCGCCAGCAGCTTGGCGCTGGGCGCCTATGGGAACGAGCAGTACTTC. The entire variable domain, with the rest obtained from reference TRBV5-1 and TRBJ2-7, is as follows: KAGVTQTPRYLIKTRGQQVTLSCSPISGHRSVSWYQQTPGQGLQFLFEYFSETQRNKGNFPGRFSGRQFSNSRSEMNVSTLELGDSALYLCASSLALGAYGNEQYFGPGTRLTVT.

The V gene is TRBV5-1, the J gene TRBJ2-7; 13 bases align to TRBD2. The CDR3 is 15 residues long. Per germline, CDR1 SGHRS and CDR2 YFSETQ. The V and J ends lost 2 bases and 5 bases, in that order; junction bases with no gene match: 4. The CDR3 sequence: CASSFHGLAGDEQYF. The CDR3 DNA is TGCGCCAGCAGCTTCCATGGACTAGCGGGAGACGAGCAGTACTTC. The variable domain in full, with the rest retrieved from reference TRBV5-1 and TRBJ2-7, is KAGVTQTPRYLIKTRGQQVTLSCSPISGHRSVSWYQQTPGQGLQFLFEYFSETQRNKGNFPGRFSGRQFSNSRSEMNVSTLELGDSALYLCASSFHGLAGDEQYFGPGTRLTVT.

The chain employs TRBV13 and TRBJ1-4, with D unresolved. CDR1 PRHDT and CDR2 FYEKMQ come from the germline V gene (reference sequence). The CDR3 contains 15 residues. Trimming removed 5 bases from V and 5 bases from J, with 15 bases in between. CDR3 in DNA: TGTGCCAGCAGCCCCAGAGGAGGGATCAATGAAAAACTGTTTTTT. It specifies CASSPRGGINEKLFF.

This sequence joins TRBV7-6 and TRBJ1-1, with D hard to call. The CDR3 has 13 residues. Germline CDR1 reads SGHVS; CDR2 reads FNYEAQ. Trimming removed 1 base from V and 5 bases from J, with 8 bases in between. As DNA, the CDR3 is TGTGCCAGCAGCTTAGAGCGGGGAACTGAAGCTTTCTTT. Encoded protein: CASSLERGTEAFF.

This clone appeared a few times. This chain uses TRBV19 with TRBJ1-1; weak D call: TRBD1 (5 bases). Germline values: CDR1 LNHDA, CDR2 SQIVND (reference sequence). CDR3 size: 16 residues. V was cut by 7 bases and J by 0 bases, with 18 bases left in between. CDR3 region: CASTPRISGMNTEAFF. The CDR3 nucleotides read TGTGCCAGTACCCCAAGGATTTCAGGGATGAACACTGAAGCTTTCTTT.

The chain uses TRBV11-3 and TRBJ2-2, with D uncertain. Per germline, CDR1 SGHNT and CDR2 YENEEA. The CDR3 length is 14 residues. The ends were cut back, 11 bases at V and 0 bases at J, with 13 bases in the middle. CDR3 sequence: CASESPTNTGELFF. CDR3 coding DNA: TGTGCCTCCGAATCGCCCACGAACACCGGGGAGCTGTTTTTT.

In its sample, this clone was seen a few times. The chain carries TRBV27 and TRBJ2-3; maybe TRBD2 (6 bases). The V end lost 8 bases, the J end lost 9 bases, and 27 bases lay between the germline ends. The CDR3 contains 16 residues. Per the germline V gene, CDR1 is MNHEY and CDR2 is SMNVEV (reference sequence). The CDR3 loop is CASSFVPPQGAGTQYF. CDR3 nucleotides: TGTGCCAGCTCTTTCGTTCCTCCCCAGGGTGCGGGGACGCAGTATTTT.

This clone turned up a few times. J is TRBJ2-1 and V is TRBV5-1; D might be TRBD2 (5 bases). V lost 4 bases and J lost 7, with 12 bases in between. Germline assignment: CDR1 SGHRS and CDR2 YFSETQ. There are 13 residues in the CDR3. The CDR3 DNA reads TGCGCCAGCAGCCGGGATCTAACTAATGAGCAGTTCTTC. Its protein is CASSRDLTNEQFF. The full variable domain, with the rest looked up from reference TRBV5-1 and TRBJ2-1, is KAGVTQTPRYLIKTRGQQVTLSCSPISGHRSVSWYQQTPGQGLQFLFEYFSETQRNKGNFPGRFSGRQFSNSRSEMNVSTLELGDSALYLCASSRDLTNEQFFGPGTRLTVL.

This clone appeared a few times. The chain combines TRBV4-2 with TRBJ1-2; 11 nucleotides agree with TRBD1. CDR3 length: 15 amino acids. CDR1 is LGHNA and CDR2 is YNFKEQ in the germline V gene. Trimming at V came to 0 bases and at J to 7 bases, leaving 4 bases not matched to a gene. For the CDR3, the DNA is TGTGCCAGCAGCCAAGAAACTGGGACAGGGGGTGGCTACACCTTC. Amino acid sequence: CASSQETGTGGGYTF.

This clone occurred a few times. The V call is TRBV4-1, the J call TRBJ1-3, with 7 bases identical to TRBD1. The CDR3 loop spans 16 amino acids. V was clipped by 5 bases and J by 0 bases; unmatched bases: 7. Germline CDR1 MGHRA, CDR2 YSYEKL. The CDR3 DNA sequence: TGCGCCAGCAGCAGACAGGGAACCCTCTCTGGAAACACCATATATTTT. It codes for CASSRQGTLSGNTIYF.

This clone turned up a few times. The chain recombines TRBV2 with TRBJ2-7; possible D gene TRBD2, 6 bases. Trimming stripped 1 base from V and 12 bases from J, with 13 bases between. The CDR3 is 12 residues long. Germline V lookup: CDR1 SNHLY, CDR2 FYNNEI. The CDR3 DNA is TGTGCCAGCAGTGAAGGACAGCGGGCGGCGTACTTC. This translates into CASSEGQRAAYF.

This clone was detected a few times. The genes are TRBV2 and TRBJ2-1, with 10 bases lining up with TRBD2. The CDR3 runs to 15 residues. V was pared by 7 bases and J by 8 bases, with 11 bases of the junction left unmatched. CDR1 is SNHLY, CDR2 FYNNEI, per germline. The CDR3 DNA is TGTGCCAGCAAGCCCGCTAGCGGGAGTTTATATGAGCAGTTCTTC. It translates to CASKPASGSLYEQFF. Together with reference TRBV2 and TRBJ2-1, the CDR3 gives the full variable domain: EPEVTQTPSHQVTQMGQEVILRCVPISNHLYFYWYRQILGQKVEFLVSFYNNEISEKSEIFDDQFSVERPDGSNFTLKIRSTKLEDSAMYFCASKPASGSLYEQFFGPGTRLTVL.

This clone has more than one count but fewer than ten. V and J are TRBV5-4 and TRBJ2-2, with 8 positions matching TRBD1. CDR3 length: 15 residues. Per the germline V gene, CDR1 is SGHNT and CDR2 is YYREEE (reference sequence). The J segment lost 0 bases and the V segment lost 5 bases, leaving 3 bases of the junction unmatched. CDR3 sequence reads: CASSKTGANTGELFF. In nucleotides, the CDR3 is TGTGCCAGCAGTAAGACAGGGGCGAACACCGGGGAGCTGTTTTTT. The full variable domain, completed using reference TRBV5-4 and TRBJ2-2, is ETGVTQSPTHLIKTRGQQVTLRCSSQSGHNTVSWYQQALGQGPQFIFQYYREEENGRGNFPPRFSGLQFPNYSSELNVNALELDDSALYLCASSKTGANTGELFFGEGSRLTVL.

The J gene is TRBJ2-2, the V gene TRBV18; TRBD2 matches at 12 bases. The germline gives CDR1 KGHSH, CDR2 LQKENI. The length of the CDR3 is 17 residues. J lost 5 bases, V lost 1 base, and 5 bases had no gene match. The CDR3 sequence: CASSPRGLAGITGELFF. The CDR3 coding sequence is TGTGCCAGCTCACCACGTGGACTAGCGGGGATTACCGGGGAGCTGTTTTTT.

The CDR3 is CASSDLETQYF. The CDR3 DNA reads as TGTGCCAGCAGTGATTTGGAGACCCAGTACTTC. The rearrangement links TRBV2 to TRBJ2-5; D is uncertain. Germline V gives CDR1 SNHLY, CDR2 FYNNEI. Trimming took off 3 bases at V and 5 bases at J, with 4 bases between the two ends. The CDR3 runs 11 residues.

The CDR3 loop reads CASSLETAYNNEQFF. As DNA, the CDR3 is TGTGCCAGCAGCTTGGAGACAGCCTACAACAATGAGCAGTTCTTC. This chain links TRBV7-2 with TRBJ2-1; tentatively, D is TRBD1 (5 bases). The CDR3 runs to 15 residues. Germline V CDR1 and CDR2: SGHTA, FQGNSA. Trimming removed 3 bases from V and 5 bases from J, with 14 bases in between.

J is TRBJ2-5 and V is TRBV6-1; D gene uncertain. Trimming removed 0 bases at V and 1 base at J, with 6 bases between. The CDR3 has 14 amino acids. CDR1 and CDR2 from the germline V gene are MNHNS and SASEGT. DNA for the CDR3: TGTGCCAGCAGTGAAGCGCAAGGCCAAGAGACCCAGTACTTC. Its translation is CASSEAQGQETQYF.

The chain uses TRBV9 and TRBJ2-2; no clear D gene. Germline loops: CDR1 SGDLS, CDR2 YYNGEE. Trimming took 3 bases from V and 7 from J, leaving 16 bases between them. The CDR3 is 15 amino acids. This chain's CDR3 is CASSGSQSGVGELFF. CDR3 sequence (DNA): TGTGCCAGCAGCGGAAGTCAATCCGGTGTCGGGGAGCTGTTTTTT.

The chain joins TRBV18 to TRBJ2-2; no definite D call. Trimming cost V 6 bases and J 10 bases, with 9 bases left between them. Germline V gene lookup returns CDR1 KGHSH and CDR2 LQKENI. The CDR3 runs to 11 residues. The CDR3 region has the DNA TGTGCCAGCTCCCCCCGAGAGGAGCTGTTTTTT. This translates into CASSPREELFF.

J is TRBJ2-1 and V is TRBV13, with TRBD2 matching 7 bases. Germline assignment: CDR1 PRHDT and CDR2 FYEKMQ (reference sequence). The J segment lost 4 bases and the V segment lost 0 bases, leaving 3 bases of the junction unmatched. This CDR3 comprises 15 residues. The CDR3, as DNA: TGTGCCAGCAGCTTAGGTAGCGGGCGATACAATGAGCAGTTCTTC. Its protein is CASSLGSGRYNEQFF. Supplemented by reference TRBV13 and TRBJ2-1, the full variable domain reads AAGVIQSPRHLIKEKRETATLKCYPIPRHDTVYWYQQGPGQDPQFLISFYEKMQSDKGSIPDRFSAQQFSDYHSELNMSSLELGDSALYFCASSLGSGRYNEQFFGPGTRLTVL.